The source of this TCR beta chain is a study of shared clonotypes between healthy human individuals. V lost 4 bases and J lost 1; bases outside the gene matches: 6. There are 16 residues in the CDR3. From germline, CDR1 is MDHEN and CDR2 SYDVKM. Once extracted for a subset, genomic DNA was divided evenly among several immunoSEQ plates. Measured with immunoSEQ multiplex PCR; TCRdb has only the in-frame clones, and not every one. The profile shows 2.3 million or so clones, 85% to 95% of them singletons. Whole-study findings and limits: Rarefaction analysis demonstrated incomplete sorted-subset sequencing notwithstanding large depth. An anticipated effect of sequencing depth on clonotype sharing among donors was recognized. Four donors showed sharing of approximately 5% of naive CD4 clonotypes.

Points on this clone: As yet, its antigen is unknown.

The chain carries TRBV28 and TRBJ1-1; 10 bases match TRBD1. Sequenced sample: naive CD4+ T cells from PBMCs. Subset denoted: CD45RA+ positively selected. The receptor's source is a man aged 18 to 29 in good health. Some clones in this sample may be carry-over from other donors' samples. The CDR3 nucleotides read TGTGCCAGCAGTTCCCGGACAGGGGGAGGGAACACTGAAGCTTTCTTT. As protein: CASSSRTGGGNTEAFF. Supplemented by reference TRBV28 and TRBJ1-1, the full variable domain reads DVKVTQSSRYLVKRTGEKVFLECVQDMDHENMFWYRQDPGLGLRLIYFSYDVKMKEKGDIPEGYSVSREKKERFSLILESASTNQTSMYLCASSSRTGGGNTEAFFGQGTRLTVV.